This TCR beta chain was found in a study of monozygotic twins with inflammatory bowel disease. Overall study findings and caveats: Similarity of repertoires did not differ between concordant and discordant twins, possibly from limited power.

The CDR3 spans 15 residues. Germline loops: CDR1 MGHRA, CDR2 YSYEKL. Researchers collected 2 to 2.5 ml of blood per donor. No T cells were sorted before total RNA was taken from whole blood. Turning to this clonotype: The antigen is undetermined.

In eight separate reactions per sample, cDNA was generated. TCRdb reworked the 5' RACE reads into one entry per CDR3 protein, no DNA. In total, the table holds around 400,000 distinct CDR3 sequences. The chain uses TRBV4-1 and TRBJ2-7; TCRdb selects TRBD2, and the lack of DNA leaves this call unchecked. Specimen: blood. This clonotype was obtained from a human donor with ulcerative colitis or Crohn's disease, or a healthy co-twin of an affected twin (not recorded which). This CDR3 reads CASSQLPPPSYEQYF.